Shown below are 14 T cell receptor beta chains from a single sample sequenced in a study of molecular identifiers for immune sequencing clone quantification. TCRdb analysed the PCR reads with MiXCR anew, one entry per CDR3 protein. The sample records a few hundred thousand distinct CDR3 sequences, around 23% being singletons. Material: naive CD8+ T cells from blood, with Jurkat cell RNA spiked in. The subset is: FACS-sorted CD8+CD4-CCR7+CD45RA+ naive T cells. These receptors all come from a human donor in good health. Some libraries in this study had Jurkat cell RNA spiked in.

This clonotype was found many times. The chain has TRBV5-6 and TRBJ2-7; 11 bases fit TRBD2. The CDR3 runs to 16 residues. The germline V gene has CDR1 SGHDT and CDR2 YYEEEE. Trimming at V came to 4 bases and at J to 6 bases, leaving 12 bases not matched to a gene. CDR3 loop: CASSEKALAGAGEQYF. For the CDR3, the DNA is TGTGCCAGCAGCGAGAAGGCACTAGCGGGAGCTGGCGAGCAGTACTTC. Combining the CDR3 with reference TRBV5-6 and TRBJ2-7 gives the whole variable domain DAGVTQSPTHLIKTRGQQVTLRCSPKSGHDTVSWYQQALGQGPQFIFQYYEEEERQRGNFPDRFSGHQFPNYSSELNVNALLLGDSALYLCASSEKALAGAGEQYFGPGTRLTVT.

This clonotype came up many times. This chain uses TRBV5-1 with TRBJ2-7; 7 nucleotides align to TRBD1. Looked up from germline, CDR1 is SGHRS and CDR2 is YFSETQ. V was pared by 2 bases and J by 3 bases, with 8 bases of the junction left unmatched. CDR3 length: 15 residues. CDR3 sequence: CASSLAGTEVYEQYF. The CDR3 DNA reads TGCGCCAGCAGCTTAGCCGGGACAGAAGTCTACGAGCAGTACTTC.

This clonotype has ten or more counts. This chain links TRBV7-9 with TRBJ2-1; D possibly corresponds to TRBD1 (5 bases). This CDR3 has 17 amino acids. CDR1 and CDR2 (germline): SEHNR, FQNEAQ (reference sequence). Trimming took off 1 base at V and 8 bases at J, with 21 bases between the two ends. The CDR3 sequence is CASSLGRGNTWPDEQFF. As DNA, the CDR3 is TGTGCCAGCAGCTTAGGAAGGGGCAACACCTGGCCGGATGAGCAGTTCTTC.

This chain uses TRBV4-3 with TRBJ1-1, with D unclear. The CDR3 has 16 amino acids. V lost 0 bases, J lost 0 bases, and 11 bases lay in between. In germline, CDR1 is LGHNA, CDR2 YSLEER. DNA for the CDR3: TGCGCCAGCAGCCAAGATATGGCAGCCTTGAACACTGAAGCTTTCTTT. This codes for CASSQDMAALNTEAFF.

Comment on this clonotype: Since a much larger clone is just one base distant, this may be a read error. V gene TRBV5-6 combines with J gene TRBJ2-7; no clear D. The CDR3 spans 14 residues. V lost 4 bases to trimming and J lost 6 bases, with 17 bases between them. The germline CDR1 and CDR2 sequences are SGHDT and YYEEEE. CDR3: CASSPGGSLCEQYF. The CDR3 region has the DNA TGTGCCAGCAGCCCGGGCGGCAGCCTGTGCGAGCAGTACTTC.

This clonotype was counted only a few times. A much larger clone lies one base from this, so it may be a read error. The chain employs TRBV29-1 and TRBJ2-7; the match to TRBD2 covers 13 bases. Germline CDR1 reads SQVTM; CDR2 reads ANQGSEA. The CDR3 consists of 16 residues. The CDR3 DNA follows: TGCAGCGTGCTCGGACTAGCGGGAGACCTCTCCAACGAGCAGTACTTC. Its protein is CSVLGLAGDLSNEQYF.

For this clonotype: A read error may be the cause here, since a much bigger clone is one base away. The DNA of the CDR3 is TGTGCCAGCAGCGTAAAGGCTAGCGGGTACACCGGGGAGCTGTTTTTT. Protein sequence: CASSVKASGYTGELFF. The chain joins TRBV9 to TRBJ2-2, with 8 bases identical to TRBD2. This CDR3 spans 16 amino acids. The ends lost 1 base at V and 3 bases at J; junction bases unmatched: 5. Germline-derived CDR1 and CDR2 are SGDLS and YYNGEE.

This rearrangement joins TRBV27 to TRBJ2-7; 8 nucleotides align to TRBD1. The germline V gene has CDR1 MNHEY and CDR2 SMNVEV (reference sequence). The CDR3 spans 14 residues. V shed 4 bases, J shed 10 bases, and the junction held 12 bases outside the gene matches. CDR3: CASSSIPLGQGQYF. CDR3 DNA: TGTGCCAGCAGTTCAATCCCCCTCGGACAGGGACAGTACTTC.

The rearrangement joins TRBV7-9 to TRBJ2-3; no definite D call. This CDR3 is 18 amino acids long. Germline lookup yields CDR1 SEHNR and CDR2 FQNEAQ (reference sequence). The V and J ends lost 3 bases and 4 bases respectively, with 23 bases between them. The CDR3 nucleotides read TGTGCCAGCAGCTTTTTATCACCAGACCCCTATGTCGCAGATACGCAGTATTTT. It yields the protein CASSFLSPDPYVADTQYF.

The table lists this clonotype with a few counts. V usage is TRBV7-9 and J usage is TRBJ2-3; 8 bases align to TRBD2. The trim removed 1 base at V and 2 bases at J, leaving 8 bases unmatched. Germline values: CDR1 SEHNR, CDR2 FQNEAQ (reference sequence). The CDR3 has 17 amino acids. The CDR3 nucleotides are TGTGCCAGCAGCTTAGACGGGGCGGGAGGACACACAGATACGCAGTATTTT. Translated, it gives CASSLDGAGGHTDTQYF. The full variable domain, its missing parts supplied by reference TRBV7-9 and TRBJ2-3, is DTGVSQNPRHKITKRGQNVTFRCDPISEHNRLYWYRQTLGQGPEFLTYFQNEAQLEKSRLLSDRFSAERPKGSFSTLEIQRTEQGDSAMYLCASSLDGAGGHTDTQYFGPGTRLTVL.

This chain joins TRBV27 and TRBJ2-7, with 7 bases aligning to TRBD1. This CDR3 has 14 amino acids. With 6 bases clipped from V and 2 bases from J, the junction kept 7 bases outside the gene matches. Germline V lookup: CDR1 MNHEY, CDR2 SMNVEV (reference sequence). The CDR3 coding sequence is TGTGCCAGCAGCGAGACAGGGCTTGCCTACGAGCAGTACTTC. It is translated as CASSETGLAYEQYF.

Ten or more counts support this clonotype. The chain is built from TRBV5-4 and TRBJ1-3; D possibly corresponds to TRBD1 (5 bases). This CDR3 has 17 amino acids. Germline CDR1 SGHNT, CDR2 YYREEE (reference sequence). Trimming left V 3 bases short and J 1 base short, with 17 bases between. CDR3 sequence reads: CASSYLTGGSSGNTIYF. In nucleotides, the CDR3 is TGTGCCAGCAGCTACTTGACCGGGGGGTCTTCTGGAAACACCATATATTTT.

This clonotype was found a few times. The chain joins TRBV27 to TRBJ2-3, with a possible D match to TRBD1 (5 bases). Per germline, CDR1 MNHEY and CDR2 SMNVEV (reference sequence). V gave up 3 bases and J gave up 2 bases, with 9 bases separating them. The CDR3 contains 14 residues. CDR3 sequence (DNA): TGTGCCAGCAGTTTCGCAGGGTACACAGATACGCAGTATTTT. Translated: CASSFAGYTDTQYF.

The chain links TRBV9 to TRBJ1-6, with a possible D match to TRBD1 (6 bases). The CDR3 runs 18 residues. CDR1 is SGDLS, CDR2 YYNGEE, per germline. V shed 3 bases and J shed 7 bases, with 23 bases lying between them. This CDR3 is CASSERPDGGGDNSPLHF. CDR3 sequence (DNA): TGTGCCAGCAGCGAAAGACCGGATGGAGGGGGAGACAATTCACCCCTCCACTTT.